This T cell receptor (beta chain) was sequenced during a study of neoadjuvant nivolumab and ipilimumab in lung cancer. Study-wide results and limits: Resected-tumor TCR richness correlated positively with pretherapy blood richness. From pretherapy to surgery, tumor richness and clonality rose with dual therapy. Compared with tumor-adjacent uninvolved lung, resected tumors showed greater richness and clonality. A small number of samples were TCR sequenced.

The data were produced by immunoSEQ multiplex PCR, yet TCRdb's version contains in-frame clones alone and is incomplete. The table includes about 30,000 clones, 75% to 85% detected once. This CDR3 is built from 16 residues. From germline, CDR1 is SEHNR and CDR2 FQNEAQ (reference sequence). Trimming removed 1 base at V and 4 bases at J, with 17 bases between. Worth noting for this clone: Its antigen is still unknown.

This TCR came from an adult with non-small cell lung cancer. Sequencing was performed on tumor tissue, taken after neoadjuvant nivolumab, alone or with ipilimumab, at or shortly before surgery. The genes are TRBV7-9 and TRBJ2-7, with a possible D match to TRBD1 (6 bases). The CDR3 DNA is TGTGCCAGCAGCTTAGGGAAAGGGGGTAATCATTACGAGCAGTACTTC. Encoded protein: CASSLGKGGNHYEQYF.